This T cell receptor beta chain is from a study of blood T cell repertoires in COVID-19. Background on the study: From T cells, B-cell-depleted T cells, or PBMCs came the material, which was cDNA or gDNA.

Method: immunoSEQ multiplex PCR; TCRdb's copy keeps in-frame clones and lacks some. The repertoire includes around 320,000 clones, under 90% of them detected once, and 2.5% to 3% sits in the top ten. The CDR3 contains 14 residues. CDR1 is MDHEN, CDR2 SYDVKM, per germline. The V gene lost 6 bases and the J gene lost 1 base, with 7 bases spanning the gap. Which cohort a participant joined came from the clinical history participants gave. During the 2 weeks before they entered the study, exposed participants had met someone with a PCR-confirmed or clinician-diagnosed COVID-19 case. This clonotype originated in a woman aged 45-60 years who had been exposed to COVID-19. The chain is built from TRBV28 and TRBJ1-6; tentatively, D is TRBD1 (5 bases). Sequenced input: PBMCs or T cells enriched from blood (not recorded which). The CDR3 coding sequence is TGTGCCAGCAGGGGGGGGTCCTATAATTCACCCCTCCACTTT. Translating it yields CASRGGSYNSPLHF.